This passage covers 5 T cell receptor beta chains from one sample sequenced in a study of T cell responses to AZD1222 COVID-19 vaccine. Clones were read by immunoSEQ multiplex PCR, and TCRdb kept only the in-frame ones, dropping some. The data show about 97,000 clones, around 89% seen once. Sequenced here: peripheral blood, sampled on day 0 of AZD1222 vaccination. These receptors were obtained from an adult in good health.

V is TRBV5-1 and J is TRBJ1-1, with D hard to call. Trimming left V 0 bases short and J 0 bases short, with 6 bases between. This CDR3 is built from 14 residues. Germline V gene sequence: CDR1 SGHRS, CDR2 YFSETQ. DNA for the CDR3: TGCGCCAGCAGCTTGGATGGGATGAACACTGAAGCTTTCTTT. Encoded protein: CASSLDGMNTEAFF.

The chain carries TRBV18 and TRBJ1-1; the D gene is possibly TRBD1 (5 bases). The V gene's germline CDR1 is KGHSH and CDR2 LQKENI. This CDR3 contains 14 residues. V lost 3 bases and J lost 1, with 9 bases in between. CDR3 protein: CASSPTVPNTEAFF. For the CDR3, the DNA is TGTGCCAGCTCACCGACAGTACCGAACACTGAAGCTTTCTTT.

This rearrangement joins TRBV6-2 or TRBV6-3 to TRBJ2-7, with 12 positions matching TRBD2. The CDR3 spans 17 residues. Trimming took 0 bases from V and 7 from J; bases not matched to a gene: 10. Germline V gene lookup returns CDR1 MNHEY and CDR2 SVGEGT. The CDR3: CASSYSVLAGGPREQYF. The CDR3 region has the DNA TGTGCCAGCAGTTACTCGGTCCTAGCGGGAGGGCCTCGGGAGCAGTACTTC.

The chain uses TRBV4-1 and TRBJ1-6; no clear D. Germline V gene data show CDR1 as MGHRA and CDR2 as YSYEKL. Deletions cut 4 bases from V and 12 bases from J, with 10 bases between. CDR3 length: 12 residues. The CDR3 protein is CASSLGEGPLHF. Here the CDR3 DNA reads TGCGCCAGCAGCCTCGGGGAGGGACCCCTCCACTTT.

This clone was observed a handful of times. The rearrangement links TRBV9 to TRBJ2-5, with 10 bases matching TRBD2. J gave up 3 bases and V 3 bases, and 11 bases lay outside the gene matches. CDR3 length: 17 residues. CDR1 is SGDLS, CDR2 YYNGEE, per germline. In DNA form, the CDR3 reads TGTGCCAGCAGCGCTAGGGGTAGCGGGGGGCCAGAAGAGACCCAGTACTTC. It codes for CASSARGSGGPEETQYF.